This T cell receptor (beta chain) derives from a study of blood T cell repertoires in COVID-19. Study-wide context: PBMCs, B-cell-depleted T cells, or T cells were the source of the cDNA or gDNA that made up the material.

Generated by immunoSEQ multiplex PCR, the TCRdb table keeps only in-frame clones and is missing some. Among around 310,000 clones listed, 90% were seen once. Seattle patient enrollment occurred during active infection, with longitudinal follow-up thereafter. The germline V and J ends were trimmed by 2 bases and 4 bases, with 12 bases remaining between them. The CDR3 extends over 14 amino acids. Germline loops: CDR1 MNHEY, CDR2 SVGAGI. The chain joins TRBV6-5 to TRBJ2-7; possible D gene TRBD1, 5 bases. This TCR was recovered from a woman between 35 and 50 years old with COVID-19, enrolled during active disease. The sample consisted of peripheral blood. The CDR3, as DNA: TGTGCCAGCAGTTACGGGGCGACTTCGTACGAGCAGTACTTC. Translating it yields CASSYGATSYEQYF.